A single sample gave rise to the 10 T cell receptor beta chains below, sequenced in a study of cytomegalovirus exposure and HLA in healthy donors. The PCR contained 60 Vbeta and 13 Jbeta primers. Assay used: immunoSEQ multiplex PCR; TCRdb lists only in-frame clones, some missing. Of some 200,000 clones in the sample, about 9% were seen once. Sequencing was performed on PBMCs. The receptors originated from a young woman in good health and CMV-seropositive.

This clone was found a few times. The gene calls are TRBV9 and TRBJ1-2, with no clear D. Trimming removed 0 bases from V and 5 bases from J, with 23 bases in between. The CDR3 is made up of 18 amino acids. Germline assignment: CDR1 SGDLS and CDR2 YYNGEE. DNA for the CDR3: TGTGCCAGCAGCGTAGAGGCTGGAGGAAGGCGCCCTCCTTATGGCTACACCTTC. This codes for CASSVEAGGRRPPYGYTF.

The gene calls are TRBV7-2 and TRBJ2-3; D gene uncertain. Germline CDR1 is SGHTA and CDR2 is FQGNSA. The V end lost 3 bases, the J end lost 7 bases, and 11 bases lay between the germline ends. CDR3 length: 13 residues. The chain's CDR3 is CASSLNTPHTQYF. In nucleotides, the CDR3 is TGTGCCAGCAGCTTGAACACGCCACATACGCAGTATTTT.

The CDR3 region has the DNA TGTGCCAGTCGTAGGGGAACTGAAGCTTTCTTT. This sequence encodes CASRRGTEAFF. V usage is TRBV10-3 and J usage is TRBJ1-1, with D perhaps matching TRBD1 (5 bases). Germline V gives CDR1 ENHRY, CDR2 SYGVKD. Trimming removed 10 bases at V and 5 bases at J, with 11 bases between. This CDR3 is built from 11 residues.

This chain uses TRBV6-1 with TRBJ1-5, with D hard to call. Germline loops: CDR1 MNHNS, CDR2 SASEGT. The CDR3 has 15 amino acids. The V end was cut by 3 bases, the J end by 0 bases, with 9 bases between. The CDR3 region is CASSEGLLSNQPQHF. The DNA of the CDR3 is TGTGCCAGCAGTGAGGGCCTGCTTAGCAATCAGCCCCAGCATTTT.

This clone occurred a few times. This chain connects TRBV5-1 to TRBJ2-7; D unresolved. CDR1 is SGHRS, CDR2 YFSETQ, per germline. The CDR3 loop spans 12 amino acids. V was clipped by 3 bases and J by 0 bases, with 4 bases between them. The chain's CDR3 is CASSYSSYEQYF. Written as DNA, the CDR3 is TGCGCCAGCAGCTATAGCTCCTACGAGCAGTACTTC.

This clone was seen a few times. The chain recombines TRBV15 with TRBJ2-1, with TRBD2 matching over 9 bases. The CDR3 is 16 amino acids. Germline assignment: CDR1 LNHNV and CDR2 YYDKDF (reference sequence). J lost 4 bases, V lost 2 bases, and 6 bases had no gene match. DNA of the CDR3: TGTGCCACCAGCAGATCAACTAGCGGGCCTTACAATGAGCAGTTCTTC. Amino acid sequence: CATSRSTSGPYNEQFF.

This sequence joins TRBV9 and TRBJ1-4, with a tentative D call TRBD1 (6 bases). The CDR3 is 15 residues long. Per the germline V gene, CDR1 is SGDLS and CDR2 is YYNGEE. Between the trimmed V and J ends, which lost 0 bases and 5 bases, there was a span of 11 bases. The CDR3 loop is CASSVEDSYNEKLFF. CDR3 in DNA: TGTGCCAGCAGCGTAGAGGACAGCTACAATGAAAAACTGTTTTTT.

In its sample, this clone was seen a few times. CDR3: CASSFAGTGDGYTF. The CDR3 region has the DNA TGTGCCAGCAGTTTCGCCGGGACAGGGGATGGCTACACCTTC. The genes are TRBV28 and TRBJ1-2; the match to TRBD1 covers 10 bases. The trim removed 3 bases at V and 6 bases at J, leaving 4 bases unmatched. The CDR3 is 14 residues long. Germline CDR1 and CDR2: MDHEN and SYDVKM.

This clone was observed a few times. This chain uses TRBV2 with TRBJ1-1, with no clear D. CDR3 length equals 12 residues. V was trimmed by 6 bases and J by 5 bases, leaving 10 bases between them. The germline CDR1 and CDR2 sequences are SNHLY and FYNNEI. The CDR3 sequence: CASRPRVTEAFF. The CDR3 coding sequence is TGTGCCAGCAGACCTCGAGTGACTGAAGCTTTCTTT.

The sample holds many counts of this clone. This sequence joins TRBV6-1 and TRBJ1-2; D remains ambiguous. The germline gives CDR1 MNHNS, CDR2 SASEGT. Trimming removed 8 bases from V and 2 bases from J, with 15 bases in between. The CDR3 covers 14 residues. The CDR3 sequence is CASALGVLNYGYTF. In nucleotides, the CDR3 is TGTGCCAGCGCCCTGGGAGTTCTCAACTATGGCTACACCTTC.